Each of the 26 T cell receptor beta chains below was sequenced from the same sample in a study of blood T cell repertoires in COVID-19. Some clones are missing from TCRdb's copy, which holds only in-frame ones; the method was immunoSEQ multiplex PCR. The sample holds over 85,000 clones, roughly 85% seen once. The sequencing sample was made of peripheral blood. These receptors came from a human donor in a cohort sampled during active COVID-19.

The gene calls are TRBV19 and TRBJ1-4; D possibly corresponds to TRBD1 (5 bases). Germline-derived CDR1 and CDR2 are LNHDA and SQIVND (reference sequence). Trimming cost V 4 bases and J 4 bases, with 16 bases left between them. The CDR3 sequence is 16 residues long. DNA of the CDR3: TGTGCCAGTAGTACCGACGGGACTCGCATTAATGAAAAACTGTTTTTT. Its protein product is CASSTDGTRINEKLFF. Variable domain in full (rest from reference TRBV19 and TRBJ1-4): DGGITQSPKYLFRKEGQNVTLSCEQNLNHDAMYWYRQDPGQGLRLIYYSQIVNDFQKGDIAEGYSVSREKKESFPLTVTSAQKNPTAFYLCASSTDGTRINEKLFFGSGTQLSVL.

The rearrangement uses TRBV27 and TRBJ1-1; 7 bases fit TRBD1. The CDR3 has 14 residues. Trimming removed 5 bases from V and 5 bases from J; junction bases left unmatched: 8. The germline V gene encodes CDR1 MNHEY and CDR2 SMNVEV (reference sequence). CDR3 DNA: TGTGCCAGCAGTGGAAAGGGGGCCACAACTGAAGCTTTCTTT. Translating it yields CASSGKGATTEAFF.

The chain carries TRBV29-1 and TRBJ1-1; D uncertain. The CDR3 is 13 residues long. The germline V gene encodes CDR1 SQVTM and CDR2 ANQGSEA. V lost 5 bases, J lost 2 bases, and 12 bases lay in between. In nucleotides, the CDR3 is TGCAGCGTTATGAGAGTCGTTAACACTGAAGCTTTCTTT. This encodes CSVMRVVNTEAFF.

The gene calls are TRBV19 and TRBJ1-5; 7 bases align to TRBD1. The CDR3 runs to 17 residues. Germline-derived CDR1 and CDR2 are LNHDA and SQIVND (reference sequence). After removal of 5 bases from V and 1 base from J, the junction contained 11 bases not matched to a gene. The DNA for the CDR3 is TGTGCCAGTAGTGCCAACATGGGACAGTCGAGCAATCAGCCCCAGCATTTT. Translating it yields CASSANMGQSSNQPQHF.

In DNA form, the CDR3 reads TGTGCCAGCAGTTCCTGGGGACAGCAGCCCCAGCATTTT. It specifies CASSSWGQQPQHF. The chain combines TRBV6-2 or TRBV6-3 with TRBJ1-5; 7 nucleotides line up with TRBD1. The V segment lost 4 bases and the J segment 7 bases; nucleotides outside the gene matches: 4. CDR3 size: 13 residues. The germline V gene encodes CDR1 MNHEY and CDR2 SVGEGT.

J is TRBJ1-1 and V is TRBV12-5, with D possibly matching TRBD1 (6 bases). V was shortened by 4 bases and J by 11 bases, with 17 bases between the two germline ends. This CDR3 region has 13 residues. Per the germline V gene, CDR1 is LGHNT and CDR2 is FRNRAP. The CDR3 DNA sequence: TGTGCTAGTGGTTCACGCGCCGGGACAACGGCTTTCTTT. This gives the protein CASGSRAGTTAFF. The variable domain in full, with the rest retrieved from reference TRBV12-5 and TRBJ1-1, is DARVTQTPRHKVTEMGQEVTMRCQPILGHNTVFWYRQTMMQGLELLAYFRNRAPLDDSGMPKDRFSAEMPDATLATLKIQPSEPRDSAVYFCASGSRAGTTAFFGQGTRLTVV.

The table lists this clone with a few counts. The V gene is TRBV5-4, the J gene TRBJ1-1; possible D gene TRBD1, 6 bases. Germline V gene data show CDR1 as SGHNT and CDR2 as YYREEE (reference sequence). The CDR3 has 15 residues. Trimming stripped 3 bases from V and 1 base from J, with 13 bases between. The chain's CDR3 is CASSYPGHRNTEAFF. As DNA, the CDR3 is TGTGCCAGCAGCTACCCGGGACACCGGAACACTGAAGCTTTCTTT.

The V gene is TRBV9, the J gene TRBJ1-1; weak D call: TRBD1 (5 bases). Germline CDR1 SGDLS, CDR2 YYNGEE. The CDR3 loop spans 14 amino acids. V gave up 0 bases and J gave up 11 bases, with 17 bases separating them. CDR3 protein: CASSVAAGRDQAFF. CDR3 bases: TGTGCCAGCAGCGTAGCTGCGGGGCGAGACCAGGCTTTCTTT. Complete variable domain (other parts from reference TRBV9 and TRBJ1-1): DSGVTQTPKHLITATGQRVTLRCSPRSGDLSVYWYQQSLDQGLQFLIQYYNGEERAKGNILERFSAQQFPDLHSELNLSSLELGDSALYFCASSVAAGRDQAFFGQGTRLTVV.

The chain combines TRBV19 with TRBJ1-5; maybe TRBD1 (5 bases). From germline, CDR1 is LNHDA and CDR2 SQIVND (reference sequence). CDR3 length equals 19 residues. The ends were cut back, 5 bases at V and 6 bases at J, with 29 bases in the middle. The CDR3 spells CASSPTLIVAREVTQPQHF. CDR3 nucleotides: TGTGCCAGTAGTCCGACCCTTATAGTTGCCAGGGAGGTGACTCAGCCCCAGCATTTT.

The chain is built from TRBV6-2 or TRBV6-3 and TRBJ2-7, with TRBD1 matching over 9 bases. The length of the CDR3 is 14 residues. J was trimmed by 2 bases and V by 5 bases; bases with no gene match: 4. Germline CDR1 and CDR2: MNHEY and SVGEGT. The CDR3, as DNA: TGTGCCAGCAGTGGAAGGACAGGGGCCTACGAGCAGTACTTC. This encodes CASSGRTGAYEQYF.

This clone was picked up one time. At one end, the junction sequence differs from germline, possibly due to a read error. The gene calls are TRBV6-5 and TRBJ2-3, with D possibly TRBD2 on 6 matching bases. The CDR3 is made up of 12 amino acids. Germline-derived CDR1 and CDR2 are MNHEY and SVGAGI. The CDR3 spells CASTLTGLSKDF. CDR3 coding DNA: TGTGCCTCGACCTTGACGGGACTCTCAAAGGATTTT.

J is TRBJ2-3 and V is TRBV3-1 (or the pseudogene TRBV3-2); 7 nucleotides agree with TRBD2. The CDR3 runs 13 residues. V dropped 8 bases and J dropped 0; count of bases not matched to a gene: 2. Germline V gene sequence: CDR1 LGHDT, CDR2 YNNKEL (reference sequence). The CDR3 loop is CASRRESTDTQYF. Here the CDR3 DNA reads TGTGCCAGCCGGCGGGAGAGCACAGATACGCAGTATTTT.

This clone was detected only a few times. The chain uses TRBV10-1 and TRBJ2-3, with a possible D match to TRBD1 (5 bases). This CDR3 region has 15 residues. Germline CDR1 and CDR2: WNHNN and SYGVQD (reference sequence). V lost 2 bases to trimming and J lost 2 bases, with 11 bases between them. The CDR3 loop is CASSEPQGNTDTQYF. CDR3 bases: TGCGCCAGCAGTGAGCCCCAGGGCAACACAGATACGCAGTATTTT.

This rearrangement joins TRBV18 to TRBJ1-5, with a possible D match to TRBD1 (6 bases). The CDR3 is made up of 15 amino acids. From germline, CDR1 is KGHSH and CDR2 LQKENI. Between the trimmed V and J ends, which lost 3 bases and 4 bases, there was a span of 13 bases. The CDR3 DNA follows: TGTGCCAGCTCACCCGGCACAGGGTTGAATCAGCCCCAGCATTTT. It specifies CASSPGTGLNQPQHF.

This sequence joins TRBV7-3 and TRBJ2-2; D gene uncertain. The CDR3 contains 12 residues. The germline CDR1 and CDR2 sequences are SGHTA and FQGTGA. V was cut by 0 bases and J by 8 bases, with 4 bases left in between. CDR3 protein: CASSLTHGELFF. CDR3 in DNA: TGTGCCAGCAGCTTAACTCATGGGGAGCTGTTTTTT.

The rearrangement uses TRBV18 and TRBJ1-2; D remains unclear. The V and J ends lost 3 bases and 7 bases respectively, with 15 bases between them. The germline V gene encodes CDR1 KGHSH and CDR2 LQKENI. There are 14 residues in the CDR3. This CDR3 is CASSPDMNLGGYTF. CDR3 DNA: TGTGCCAGCTCACCCGACATGAACCTTGGTGGCTACACCTTC.

CDR3 sequence: CASSQAPNRGMEAFF. CDR3 in DNA: TGTGCCAGCAGCCAAGCTCCAAACAGGGGGATGGAAGCTTTCTTT. This chain connects TRBV3-1 (or the pseudogene TRBV3-2) to TRBJ1-1; TRBD1 agrees at 8 bases. The V and J ends lost 1 base and 8 bases, in that order; junction bases with no gene match: 9. There are 15 residues in the CDR3. Germline CDR1 reads LGHDT; CDR2 reads YNNKEL (reference sequence).

The V call is TRBV7-2, the J call TRBJ1-5; D ambiguous. V was cut by 5 bases and J by 5 bases, with 16 bases left in between. The CDR3 length is 15 residues. CDR1 is SGHTA, CDR2 FQGNSA, per germline. The CDR3 protein is CASSRAGYGDQPQHF. In nucleotides, the CDR3 is TGTGCCAGCAGCCGCGCGGGGTACGGGGATCAGCCCCAGCATTTT.

The chain uses TRBV6-5 and TRBJ1-2; D call uncertain. Between the trimmed V and J ends, which lost 7 bases and 6 bases, there was a span of 18 bases. CDR3 length: 14 residues. The germline gives CDR1 MNHEY, CDR2 SVGAGI. CDR3 coding DNA: TGTGCCAGCACCAACCCGGGGTCTGGGCATGGCTACACCTTC. This translates into CASTNPGSGHGYTF.

V usage is TRBV7-6 and J usage is TRBJ2-7; 9 nucleotides align to TRBD1. After removal of 5 bases from V and 6 bases from J, the junction contained 11 bases not matched to a gene. Germline assignment: CDR1 SGHVS and CDR2 FNYEAQ. This CDR3 region has 15 residues. CDR3 nucleotides: TGTGCCAGCAGCCCTCTATTGGGGACAGGGATCGAGCAGTACTTC. Protein sequence: CASSPLLGTGIEQYF.

Remarks on this clone: This same CDR3 is encoded by further DNA sequences in the sample. The chain links TRBV19 to TRBJ2-2, with 7 bases aligning to TRBD1. The CDR3 is 13 amino acids. Germline CDR1 reads LNHDA; CDR2 reads SQIVND (reference sequence). V lost 11 bases to trimming and J lost 5 bases; unmatched junction nucleotides: 8. CDR3 sequence reads: CAGRQGGTGELFF. CDR3 DNA sequence: TGTGCCGGAAGACAGGGTGGTACCGGGGAGCTGTTTTTT.

The CDR3 region is CASSLVDGDNEQYF. In nucleotides, the CDR3 is TGTGCCAGCAGCTTGGTGGACGGGGACAACGAGCAGTACTTC. The chain recombines TRBV5-6 with TRBJ2-7, with D perhaps TRBD1 (6 bases). This CDR3 has 14 amino acids. V was cut by 0 bases and J by 5 bases, with 12 bases left in between. The germline V gene has CDR1 SGHDT and CDR2 YYEEEE.

In this sample, this clone turned up once. The chain has TRBV3-1 (or the pseudogene TRBV3-2) and TRBJ1-1; a weak D match, TRBD1 (6 bases). The length of the CDR3 is 14 residues. V dropped 1 base and J dropped 4 bases, with 10 bases sitting between them. Germline V lookup: CDR1 LGHDT, CDR2 YNNKEL (reference sequence). The CDR3 loop reads CASSQAGEGTEAFF. CDR3 nucleotides: TGTGCCAGCAGCCAAGCAGGGGAAGGCACTGAAGCTTTCTTT.

The chain has TRBV3-1 (or the pseudogene TRBV3-2) and TRBJ2-7; D gene unclear. The CDR3 extends over 12 amino acids. V lost 1 base, J lost 3 bases, and 4 bases lay in between. Germline V lookup: CDR1 LGHDT, CDR2 YNNKEL (reference sequence). The CDR3 region is CASSQVNYEQYF. CDR3 nucleotides: TGTGCCAGCAGCCAAGTAAACTACGAGCAGTACTTC.

The chain recombines TRBV19 with TRBJ2-5; TRBD1 matches at 7 bases. The CDR3 length is 14 residues. Germline V CDR1 and CDR2: LNHDA, SQIVND (reference sequence). The ends lost 5 bases at V and 2 bases at J; junction bases unmatched: 5. The CDR3 sequence: CASSSGQFQETQYF. The DNA for the CDR3 is TGTGCCAGTAGTTCGGGACAGTTTCAAGAGACCCAGTACTTC. Full variable domain (missing parts from reference TRBV19 and TRBJ2-5): DGGITQSPKYLFRKEGQNVTLSCEQNLNHDAMYWYRQDPGQGLRLIYYSQIVNDFQKGDIAEGYSVSREKKESFPLTVTSAQKNPTAFYLCASSSGQFQETQYFGPGTRLLVL.

V and J are TRBV29-1 and TRBJ2-1; TRBD1 agrees at 11 bases. The CDR3 is made up of 12 amino acids. V was clipped by 6 bases and J by 9 bases; unmatched bases: 4. Germline assignment: CDR1 SQVTM and CDR2 ANQGSEA. The CDR3 region is CSVGQGAGEQFF. CDR3 nucleotide sequence: TGCAGCGTAGGACAGGGGGCTGGTGAGCAGTTCTTC.